The present TCR beta chain was sequenced within a study of STAT3 mutations in large granular lymphocyte leukemia. Broader study findings: In T-cell large granular lymphocyte leukemia, about half of patients showed multiple immunodominant subclonotypes.

A note on this clone: Its antigen remains unidentified.

Trimming cost V 5 bases and J 0 bases, with 6 bases left between them. The CDR3 consists of 13 residues. The germline gives CDR1 SEHNR, CDR2 FQNEAQ (reference sequence). TCRdb keeps only in-frame clones here, not all; method: immunoSEQ multiplex PCR. Of about 15,000 clones in the sample, 80% to 95% were seen once. The sequencing input was peripheral blood mononuclear cells. The TCR was taken from a woman in her forties or fifties with T-cell large granular lymphocyte leukemia. Some clones in this sample may be carry-over from other donors' samples. J is TRBJ2-3 and V is TRBV7-9; D not certain. The CDR3 DNA reads TGTGCCAGCAGCGTGCCTAGCACAGATACGCAGTATTTT. Translated, it gives CASSVPSTDTQYF.